The text below deals with one T cell receptor beta chain. Antigen: not known. Unique molecular identifiers were carried by the TCR beta cDNA libraries. Roughly 500,000 cDNA molecules were obtained from roughly 1.1 to 9.2 million T cells. TCRdb fed the PCR reads into MiXCR, producing one record per CDR3 protein. The table has about 820,000 distinct CDR3 sequences, 53% seen once. This sample is drawn from a study of post-analysis software for immune sequencing data. Study-wide results and caveats: Multiple sclerosis was associated with a significant reduction in normalized Chao1 diversity relative to controls. About five TRBV segments occurring more often in patients than controls included TRBV5-6, TRBV5-1 and TRBV20-1.

The CDR3 runs to 14 residues. V was cut by 3 bases and J by 7 bases, with 15 bases left in between. Germline-derived CDR1 and CDR2 are ENHRY and SYGVKD. The receptor was isolated from a girl aged 10 to 17 with multiple sclerosis. The sequencing input was blood. This chain connects TRBV10-3 to TRBJ1-2; weak D call: TRBD1 (5 bases). This CDR3 is CAISDPGRVSGYTF. CDR3 in DNA: TGTGCCATCAGTGACCCGGGACGGGTCTCTGGCTACACCTTC.